A single sample is the source of the 31 T cell receptor beta chains below, sequenced in a study of shared clonotypes between healthy human individuals. The method was immunoSEQ multiplex PCR; TCRdb's version includes in-frame clones alone and lacks a portion of them. The repertoire has hundreds of thousands of clones, roughly 97% of them found once; the top ten carry 0.045% to 0.07%. The sequencing input was naive CD4+ T cells sorted from blood. Subset noted: CD45RA+ positively selected. The receptors derive from a woman aged 25 to 45 in good health.

The rearrangement joins TRBV14 to TRBJ2-2; 10 nucleotides align to TRBD2. Germline assignment: CDR1 SGHDN and CDR2 FVKESK. The CDR3 runs 18 residues. With V trimmed by 1 base and J by 0 bases, 5 bases remained unmatched. This CDR3 is CASSQGYLAGANTGELFF. The CDR3 DNA reads as TGTGCCAGCAGCCAAGGATATCTAGCGGGAGCGAACACCGGGGAGCTGTTTTTT. Drawing the rest from reference TRBV14 and TRBJ2-2, the complete variable domain is EAGVTQFPSHSVIEKGQTVTLRCDPISGHDNLYWYRRVMGKEIKFLLHFVKESKQDESGMPNNRFLAERTGGTYSTLKVQPAELEDSGVYFCASSQGYLAGANTGELFFGEGSRLTVL.

The chain's CDR3 is CASDRDPSAGANVLTF. For the CDR3, the DNA is TGCGCCAGCGACAGGGATCCCTCGGCCGGGGCCAACGTCCTGACTTTC. The rearrangement joins TRBV5-1 to TRBJ2-6, with 7 bases matching TRBD1. Germline lookup yields CDR1 SGHRS and CDR2 YFSETQ. The CDR3 runs to 16 residues. V shed 7 bases, J shed 4 bases, and the junction held 11 bases outside the gene matches.

The CDR3, as DNA: TGTGCCAGTTTCTCTCCGGGCGGGGAGCAGTACTTC. It encodes CASFSPGGEQYF. The chain has TRBV19 and TRBJ2-7, with D possibly being TRBD2 (5 bases). This CDR3 spans 12 amino acids. The germline V gene has CDR1 LNHDA and CDR2 SQIVND (reference sequence). Between the trimmed V and J ends, which lost 8 bases and 7 bases, there was a span of 15 bases.

This chain links TRBV10-2 with TRBJ2-5; D gene ambiguous. The CDR3 totals 13 residues. Deletions cut 4 bases from V and 4 bases from J, with 10 bases between. Germline V gives CDR1 WSHSY, CDR2 SAAADI. The CDR3 coding sequence is TGCGCCAGCAGTGGATCCAGCGTAGAGACCCAGTACTTC. It translates to CASSGSSVETQYF.

The gene calls are TRBV28 and TRBJ1-5; maybe TRBD1 (6 bases). The CDR3 covers 14 residues. Germline V gene sequence: CDR1 MDHEN, CDR2 SYDVKM. The V and J ends lost 5 bases and 9 bases respectively, with 17 bases between them. DNA of the CDR3: TGTGCCAGCAGTGTCGACAGGAGCCTACGGCCCCAGCATTTT. It yields the protein CASSVDRSLRPQHF.

In DNA form, the CDR3 reads TGCGCCAGCAGCCTTACACGGACTGGAAACACCATATATTTT. This gives the protein CASSLTRTGNTIYF. The rearrangement joins TRBV5-1 to TRBJ1-3, with D unresolved. Between the trimmed V and J ends, which lost 4 bases and 2 bases, there was a span of 10 bases. The CDR3 spans 14 residues. Germline loops: CDR1 SGHRS, CDR2 YFSETQ.

The CDR3 spells CASSLLRLAAVNEQFF. The CDR3 DNA reads as TGTGCCAGCAGCTTACTCAGACTAGCGGCGGTCAATGAGCAGTTCTTC. The chain links TRBV5-6 to TRBJ2-1; 9 positions match TRBD2. The CDR3 runs to 16 residues. After removal of 2 bases from V and 6 bases from J, the junction contained 9 bases not matched to a gene. Looked up from germline, CDR1 is SGHDT and CDR2 is YYEEEE.

The chain uses TRBV5-1 and TRBJ1-1; no clear D. V lost 0 bases and J 3 bases, leaving 9 bases between the germline ends. This CDR3 is built from 14 residues. The germline gives CDR1 SGHRS, CDR2 YFSETQ. The CDR3 region is CASSLAVPDTEAFF. CDR3 coding DNA: TGCGCCAGCAGCTTGGCGGTACCGGACACTGAAGCTTTCTTT.

This clone has a handful of counts. The chain recombines TRBV11-3 with TRBJ1-1; D uncertain. This CDR3 has 15 residues. The germline V gene encodes CDR1 SGHNT and CDR2 YENEEA. V dropped 5 bases and J dropped 0 bases, with 13 bases sitting between them. CDR3 sequence: CASSPDSNMNTEAFF. In DNA, the CDR3 is TGTGCCAGCAGCCCGGATAGTAACATGAACACTGAAGCTTTCTTT.

This clone has a single count. The chain is built from TRBV15 and TRBJ2-5; D is unresolved. The CDR3 runs 14 residues. The V and J ends lost 0 bases and 0 bases respectively, with 5 bases between them. In germline, CDR1 is LNHNV, CDR2 YYDKDF (reference sequence). The CDR3 spells CATSRDPNQETQYF. CDR3 coding DNA: TGTGCCACCAGCAGAGATCCCAACCAAGAGACCCAGTACTTC.

The rearrangement uses TRBV28 and TRBJ2-3; unclear D gene. The CDR3 loop spans 12 amino acids. Looked up from germline, CDR1 is MDHEN and CDR2 is SYDVKM. The V and J ends lost 3 bases and 3 bases respectively, with 4 bases between them. The CDR3 sequence: CASSFNTDTQYF. The DNA for the CDR3 is TGTGCCAGCAGTTTCAATACAGATACGCAGTATTTT.

The chain carries TRBV5-6 and TRBJ2-1; TRBD2 agrees at 12 bases. The V gene's germline CDR1 is SGHDT and CDR2 YYEEEE. With V trimmed by 4 bases and J by 4 bases, 3 bases remained unmatched. CDR3 length equals 15 residues. The CDR3 DNA sequence: TGTGCCAGCAGCACCGGGACTAGCGGGTACAATGAGCAGTTCTTC. Translation gives CASSTGTSGYNEQFF.

The V and J genes are TRBV4-1 and TRBJ1-1, with D tentatively TRBD1 (5 bases). The ends were cut back, 0 bases at V and 5 bases at J, with 16 bases in the middle. The CDR3 covers 16 residues. CDR1 and CDR2 from the germline V gene are MGHRA and YSYEKL. CDR3 in DNA: TGCGCCAGCAGCCAAGATGGGGGAGGGCCTCGGACTGAAGCTTTCTTT. It is translated as CASSQDGGGPRTEAFF.

In regard to this clone: Different DNA sequences within this sample yield the same CDR3. V gene TRBV28 combines with J gene TRBJ2-7; D may be TRBD1 or TRBD2 (7 bases each). Germline V gives CDR1 MDHEN, CDR2 SYDVKM. The CDR3 contains 16 residues. Deletions cut 5 bases from V and 6 bases from J, with 23 bases between. CDR3 region: CASSPMGRGRGGEQYF. In nucleotides, the CDR3 is TGTGCCAGCAGTCCTATGGGCAGGGGGAGGGGTGGCGAGCAGTACTTC.

This rearrangement joins TRBV19 to TRBJ1-5; 9 nucleotides line up with TRBD1. The J segment lost 5 bases and the V segment lost 8 bases, leaving 10 bases of the junction unmatched. This CDR3 has 15 amino acids. Germline V gene data show CDR1 as LNHDA and CDR2 as SQIVND (reference sequence). CDR3: CASGQTGTGYQPQHF. Written as DNA, the CDR3 is TGTGCCAGTGGCCAAACCGGGACAGGGTATCAGCCCCAGCATTTT.

J is TRBJ2-7 and V is TRBV2, with 12 bases identical to TRBD2. J lost 2 bases, V lost 4 bases, and 6 bases had no gene match. The CDR3 runs to 16 residues. The germline gives CDR1 SNHLY, CDR2 FYNNEI. DNA of the CDR3: TGTGCCAGCAGTGCTGTCAGGACTAGCGGGACCTACGAGCAGTACTTC. This gives the protein CASSAVRTSGTYEQYF.

The chain carries TRBV28 and TRBJ1-2; 7 bases fit TRBD1. CDR1 and CDR2 from the germline V gene are MDHEN and SYDVKM. J gave up 0 bases and V 6 bases, and 7 bases lay outside the gene matches. The CDR3 spans 15 residues. CDR3 nucleotides: TGTGCCAGCAGCCGACCAGGGGGAACTAACTATGGCTACACCTTC. Translating it yields CASSRPGGTNYGYTF.

V usage is TRBV28 and J usage is TRBJ2-3, with a weak D call TRBD2 (6 bases). The germline gives CDR1 MDHEN, CDR2 SYDVKM. The CDR3 has 13 amino acids. V was cut by 6 bases and J by 8 bases, with 15 bases left in between. The CDR3 nucleotides are TGTGCCAGCAGACGGCGGGGCTCGGGTACGCAGTATTTT. Protein product: CASRRRGSGTQYF.

The chain links TRBV27 to TRBJ2-7; D perhaps matches TRBD1 (5 bases). The CDR3 loop spans 15 amino acids. V shed 1 base and J shed 0 bases, with 10 bases lying between them. Germline values: CDR1 MNHEY, CDR2 SMNVEV (reference sequence). CDR3 protein: CASSLYGASSYEQYF. For the CDR3, the DNA is TGTGCCAGCAGTTTATATGGGGCCAGCTCCTACGAGCAGTACTTC.

The chain is built from TRBV19 and TRBJ1-1; D uncertain. Germline lookup yields CDR1 LNHDA and CDR2 SQIVND (reference sequence). The CDR3 runs to 15 residues. V was trimmed by 5 bases and J by 0 bases, leaving 13 bases between them. The CDR3 DNA sequence: TGTGCCAGTAGTCGCACGGTAAACATGAACACTGAAGCTTTCTTT. Translated: CASSRTVNMNTEAFF.

In the case of this clone: At the DNA level, this CDR3 is encoded by other sequences in the same sample as well. The V and J genes are TRBV28 and TRBJ1-1, with 9 bases lining up with TRBD1. The V gene's germline CDR1 is MDHEN and CDR2 SYDVKM. There are 14 residues in the CDR3. The junction had 1 base not matched to a gene; V was cut back by 4 bases and J by 1 base. CDR3 amino acids: CASSSGQGNTEAFF. The CDR3 DNA reads TGTGCCAGCAGTTCGGGACAGGGGAACACTGAAGCTTTCTTT.

This chain uses TRBV2 with TRBJ1-4, with 7 bases matching TRBD1. This CDR3 has 11 amino acids. Trimming removed 7 bases from V and 8 bases from J; junction bases left unmatched: 1. The V gene's germline CDR1 is SNHLY and CDR2 FYNNEI. In DNA, the CDR3 is TGTGCCAGCACCAGGGGGGAAAAACTGTTTTTT. It translates to CASTRGEKLFF.

This chain connects TRBV10-2 to TRBJ2-5, with TRBD2 matching 13 bases. The V and J ends lost 7 bases and 2 bases, in that order; junction bases with no gene match: 4. CDR1 WSHSY and CDR2 SAAADI come from the germline V gene. CDR3 length: 15 residues. The CDR3 is CASMGLAGIQETQYF. The DNA of the CDR3 is TGCGCCAGCATGGGACTAGCGGGAATTCAAGAGACCCAGTACTTC.

The chain carries TRBV28 and TRBJ2-5; no firm D call. The V gene lost 6 bases and the J gene lost 5 bases, with 10 bases spanning the gap. Per germline, CDR1 MDHEN and CDR2 SYDVKM. This CDR3 spans 12 amino acids. CDR3 sequence (DNA): TGTGCCAGCAGCTCATACCCGGAGACCCAGTACTTC. As protein: CASSSYPETQYF.

This chain joins TRBV5-8 and TRBJ1-5; TRBD1 is a possible D gene (6 bases). Trimming took 1 base from V and 4 from J, leaving 27 bases between them. The CDR3 extends over 20 amino acids. Germline V CDR1 and CDR2: SGHTS, YDEGEE. DNA of the CDR3: TGTGCCAGCAGCTTGTTTTCTGTATGGGGGGCGGTTCCTGATAATCAGCCCCAGCATTTT. Its protein is CASSLFSVWGAVPDNQPQHF. The full variable domain, with the rest looked up from reference TRBV5-8 and TRBJ1-5, is EAGVTQSPTHLIKTRGQQATLRCSPISGHTSVYWYQQALGLGLQFLLWYDEGEERNRGNFPPRFSGRQFPNYSSELNVNALELEDSALYLCASSLFSVWGAVPDNQPQHFGDGTRLSIL.

This chain connects TRBV9 to TRBJ2-2; TRBD1 aligns across 7 bases. There are 16 residues in the CDR3. The J segment lost 5 bases and the V segment lost 3 bases, leaving 10 bases of the junction unmatched. CDR1 and CDR2 (germline): SGDLS, YYNGEE. DNA of the CDR3: TGTGCCAGCAGCGCAACCCACAGGGGAGATACCGGGGAGCTGTTTTTT. It is translated as CASSATHRGDTGELFF.

The chain joins TRBV5-1 to TRBJ2-5; D possibly corresponds to TRBD1 (5 bases). This CDR3 is 15 amino acids long. V lost 0 bases to trimming and J lost 1 base, with 10 bases between them. Germline lookup yields CDR1 SGHRS and CDR2 YFSETQ. Here the CDR3 reads CASSLAGYRQETQYF. For the CDR3, the DNA is TGCGCCAGCAGCTTGGCAGGGTACCGCCAAGAGACCCAGTACTTC.

The chain combines TRBV11-2 with TRBJ2-5; D remains unclear. The germline CDR1 and CDR2 sequences are SGHAT and FQNNGV. The V end lost 4 bases, the J end lost 5 bases, and 5 bases lay between the germline ends. The CDR3 contains 11 residues. The CDR3, as DNA: TGTGCCAGCAGCTCGTCGGAGACCCAGTACTTC. Amino acids: CASSSSETQYF.

This rearrangement joins TRBV7-9 to TRBJ1-1; D remains unclear. Between the trimmed V and J ends, which lost 2 bases and 4 bases, there was a span of 8 bases. CDR1 and CDR2 (germline): SEHNR, FQNEAQ (reference sequence). The CDR3 spans 13 residues. The CDR3 DNA reads as TGTGCCAGCAGCTTACCTTGGGTCACTGAAGCTTTCTTT. Its protein is CASSLPWVTEAFF.

The V gene is TRBV5-1, the J gene TRBJ2-5, with TRBD1 matching over 9 bases. CDR3 length: 16 residues. The V gene's germline CDR1 is SGHRS and CDR2 YFSETQ. V lost 4 bases to trimming and J lost 7 bases; unmatched junction nucleotides: 14. CDR3 DNA: TGCGCCAGCAGCCCATTGAGGGGACAGGGACGGGCGACCCAGTACTTC. Protein sequence: CASSPLRGQGRATQYF.

The chain links TRBV7-2 to TRBJ2-1, with D possibly TRBD2 on 6 matching bases. The CDR3 length is 15 residues. Germline loops: CDR1 SGHTA, CDR2 FQGNSA. V dropped 5 bases and J dropped 6 bases, with 17 bases sitting between them. CDR3 DNA: TGTGCCAGCAGCCCCCCGGCGGGGCGGGGCAATGAGCAGTTCTTC. Translation: CASSPPAGRGNEQFF. The full variable domain, with the rest looked up from reference TRBV7-2 and TRBJ2-1, is GAGVSQSPSNKVTEKGKDVELRCDPISGHTALYWYRQSLGQGLEFLIYFQGNSAPDKSGLPSDRFSAERTGGSVSTLTIQRTQQEDSAVYLCASSPPAGRGNEQFFGPGTRLTVL.